The next 20 T cell receptor beta chains were all read from a single sample in a study of OX40 agonist ivuxolimab in advanced cancers. The method was immunoSEQ multiplex PCR; TCRdb's version includes in-frame clones alone and lacks a portion of them. The sample contains 99,000 or so clones, around 94% of which appear only once. This sample comprised CD4+ or CD8+ T cells sorted from blood, obtained in a trial of the OX40 agonist ivuxolimab. These receptors originate from an adult with an advanced solid tumor such as melanoma, head and neck, liver or kidney cancer.

In the case of this clone: This sample includes further DNA sequences coding for the same CDR3. This chain uses TRBV30 with TRBJ1-5, with a weak D call TRBD1 (5 bases). The V end lost 1 base, the J end lost 4 bases, and 8 bases lay between the germline ends. The CDR3 is 13 residues long. Looked up from germline, CDR1 is GTSNPN and CDR2 is SVGIG (reference sequence). The CDR3 nucleotides are TGTGCCTGGAGTGGGGGGGGGAATCAGCCCCAGCATTTT. It encodes CAWSGGGNQPQHF.

The chain is built from TRBV7-2 and TRBJ1-2; no reliable D call. Germline loops: CDR1 SGHTA, CDR2 FQGNSA. The CDR3 totals 12 residues. V dropped 3 bases and J dropped 7 bases, with 9 bases sitting between them. Written as DNA, the CDR3 is TGTGCCAGCAGCTTTCTGGCAGGTGGCTACACCTTC. Protein sequence: CASSFLAGGYTF.

The chain recombines TRBV30 with TRBJ2-7, with D perhaps matching TRBD2 (7 bases). This CDR3 has 12 amino acids. V was clipped by 0 bases and J by 9 bases, with 12 bases between them. Germline V lookup: CDR1 GTSNPN, CDR2 SVGIG (reference sequence). The CDR3 loop reads CAWSVVGGRQYV. DNA of the CDR3: TGTGCCTGGAGTGTTGTCGGGGGGCGGCAGTACGTC.

V gene TRBV10-3 combines with J gene TRBJ2-7; 14 nucleotides line up with TRBD2. The junction had 0 bases not matched to a gene; V was cut back by 6 bases and J by 2 bases. The V gene's germline CDR1 is ENHRY and CDR2 SYGVKD. This CDR3 contains 14 residues. The CDR3 DNA reads as TGTGCCATCAGGGGACTAGCGGGGGCCTACGAGCAGTACTTC. Its translation: CAIRGLAGAYEQYF.

This chain uses TRBV4-2 with TRBJ1-2, with D maybe TRBD1 (5 bases). This CDR3 has 14 amino acids. Germline CDR1 reads LGHNA; CDR2 reads YNFKEQ. The V and J ends lost 0 bases and 8 bases respectively, with 13 bases between them. The CDR3 DNA is TGTGCCAGCAGCCAAGATTCCAGGGAACGAGGCTACACCTTC. This translates into CASSQDSRERGYTF.

The chain has TRBV23-1 and TRBJ1-5, with 9 bases identical to TRBD1. TRBV23-1 is marked as an open reading frame, function uncertain. The V segment lost 4 bases and the J segment 6 bases; nucleotides outside the gene matches: 13. This CDR3 region has 17 residues. The CDR3 here is CASSLPYPGQGSQPQHF. The CDR3 coding sequence is TGCGCCAGCAGTCTGCCTTATCCGGGACAGGGAAGTCAGCCCCAGCATTTT.

The chain recombines TRBV2 with TRBJ2-1; TRBD2 agrees at 9 bases. From germline, CDR1 is SNHLY and CDR2 FYNNEI. The CDR3 is made up of 14 amino acids. The ends lost 9 bases at V and 7 bases at J; junction bases unmatched: 10. Here the CDR3 reads CASSLIAGGNEQFF. For the CDR3, the DNA is TGTGCCAGTAGTTTAATCGCGGGGGGGAATGAGCAGTTCTTC.

The gene calls are TRBV21-1 and TRBJ1-2; the table gives TRBD1 as D, unverified against the DNA. TRBV21-1 is a known pseudogene. The CDR3 covers 16 residues. The CDR3 spells CASSPRDRGYNYGYTF. CDR3 nucleotides: TGTGCCAGCAGCCCGCGGGACAGGGGGTATAACTATGGCTACACCTTC.

The chain carries TRBV9 and TRBJ1-5, with no clear D. There are 15 residues in the CDR3. Germline-derived CDR1 and CDR2 are SGDLS and YYNGEE. The V and J ends lost 0 bases and 7 bases respectively, with 14 bases between them. CDR3 sequence: CASSVDLGSGQPQHF. The CDR3, as DNA: TGTGCCAGCAGCGTAGATCTGGGGTCCGGACAGCCCCAGCATTTT. Complete variable domain (other parts from reference TRBV9 and TRBJ1-5): DSGVTQTPKHLITATGQRVTLRCSPRSGDLSVYWYQQSLDQGLQFLIQYYNGEERAKGNILERFSAQQFPDLHSELNLSSLELGDSALYFCASSVDLGSGQPQHFGDGTRLSIL.

This chain connects TRBV6-6 to TRBJ2-3; D is ambiguous. The V end was cut by 3 bases, the J end by 6 bases, with 7 bases between. The CDR3 covers 12 residues. From germline, CDR1 is MNHNY and CDR2 SVGAGI (reference sequence). As DNA, the CDR3 is TGTGCCAGCAGTTATAGTTGGGATACGCAGTATTTT. Its protein is CASSYSWDTQYF.

V and J are TRBV13 and TRBJ2-1; the D gene is possibly TRBD2 (5 bases). Germline V gives CDR1 PRHDT, CDR2 FYEKMQ (reference sequence). The CDR3 length is 15 residues. Trimming removed 1 base at V and 4 bases at J, with 11 bases between. CDR3: CASSLVGAPYNEQFF. CDR3 in DNA: TGTGCCAGCAGCTTAGTGGGAGCCCCATACAATGAGCAGTTCTTC.

The genes are TRBV4-2 and TRBJ2-3; tentatively, D is TRBD1 (5 bases). The ends were cut back, 0 bases at V and 1 base at J, with 11 bases in the middle. This CDR3 comprises 16 residues. Germline loops: CDR1 LGHNA, CDR2 YNFKEQ. The CDR3 DNA sequence: TGTGCCAGCAGCCAAGATGTGCGCAGGGGCACAGATACGCAGTATTTT. Protein sequence: CASSQDVRRGTDTQYF.

J is TRBJ1-1 and V is TRBV7-2; D unresolved. Germline CDR1 and CDR2: SGHTA and FQGNSA. CDR3 length: 15 residues. With 0 bases removed from V and 1 base from J, the gap between germline ends came to 9 bases. As DNA, the CDR3 is TGTGCCAGCAGCTTAGCGCAGAGGAGGAACACTGAAGCTTTCTTT. This translates into CASSLAQRRNTEAFF.

The chain has TRBV5-4 and TRBJ1-4; D is unresolved. The CDR3 covers 14 residues. V was clipped by 3 bases and J by 8 bases, with 14 bases between them. The germline V gene has CDR1 SGHNT and CDR2 YYREEE (reference sequence). The CDR3 protein is CASSSRVGEEKLFF. The CDR3 DNA sequence: TGTGCCAGCAGCTCCCGGGTGGGCGAGGAAAAACTGTTTTTT.

This clone appeared once. The chain couples TRBV30 to TRBJ2-3; D is uncertain. The length of the CDR3 is 11 residues. CDR1 GTSNPN and CDR2 SVGIG come from the germline V gene (reference sequence). Trimming took off 5 bases at V and 1 base at J, with 4 bases between the two ends. DNA for the CDR3: TGTGCCTGGGGGGGCACAGATACGCAGTATTTT. Protein: CAWGGTDTQYF.

The chain carries TRBV19 and TRBJ2-6, with D possibly TRBD1 on 6 matching bases. The CDR3 spans 16 residues. Trimming removed 3 bases at V and 4 bases at J, with 13 bases between. Germline loops: CDR1 LNHDA, CDR2 SQIVND (reference sequence). The CDR3 spells CASSIRPGAGANVLTF. For the CDR3, the DNA is TGTGCCAGTAGTATCCGCCCAGGGGCGGGGGCCAACGTCCTGACTTTC.

A remark on this clone: An end of the junction differs from the germline gene, which may be a read error. The chain employs TRBV13 and TRBJ2-3; tentative D call: TRBD1 (5 bases). Germline V gene sequence: CDR1 PRHDT, CDR2 FYEKMQ (reference sequence). This CDR3 has 14 residues. CDR3 bases: TGTGCCAGCAGCCTAGGACAACCGAGGGATACGCAGTATTTT. It specifies CASSLGQPRDTQYF.

J is TRBJ2-1 and V is TRBV6-6, with 8 bases matching TRBD1. The V and J ends lost 1 base and 7 bases, in that order; junction bases with no gene match: 6. Germline CDR1 MNHNY, CDR2 SVGAGI (reference sequence). The length of the CDR3 is 15 residues. CDR3 residues: CASSYFVTGDNEQFF. The CDR3 coding sequence is TGTGCCAGCAGTTACTTTGTGACAGGGGATAATGAGCAGTTCTTC.

J is TRBJ2-1 and V is TRBV6-5, with D possibly being TRBD2 (5 bases). V lost 6 bases to trimming and J lost 9 bases, with 15 bases between them. The CDR3 loop spans 13 amino acids. Germline V gives CDR1 MNHEY, CDR2 SVGAGI. The CDR3 loop is CASRPTRVGEQFF. The CDR3 nucleotides read TGTGCCAGCAGGCCTACTAGGGTGGGTGAGCAGTTCTTC.

This chain links TRBV7-3 with TRBJ1-6, with D maybe TRBD1 (5 bases). Germline V gene lookup returns CDR1 SGHTA and CDR2 FQGTGA. Trimming cost V 5 bases and J 7 bases, with 15 bases left between them. The CDR3 consists of 15 residues. CDR3 loop: CASSKSGTMNSPLHF. The CDR3 coding sequence is TGTGCCAGCAGCAAGTCCGGGACGATGAATTCACCCCTCCACTTT.